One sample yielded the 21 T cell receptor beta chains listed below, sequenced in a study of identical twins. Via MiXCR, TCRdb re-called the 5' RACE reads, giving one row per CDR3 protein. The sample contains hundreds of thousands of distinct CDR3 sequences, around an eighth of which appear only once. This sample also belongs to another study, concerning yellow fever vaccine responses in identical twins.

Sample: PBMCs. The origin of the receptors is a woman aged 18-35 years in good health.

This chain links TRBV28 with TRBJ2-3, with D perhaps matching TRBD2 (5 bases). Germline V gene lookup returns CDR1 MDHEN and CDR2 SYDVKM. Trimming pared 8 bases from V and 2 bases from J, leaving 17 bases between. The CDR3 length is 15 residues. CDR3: CASLAYGENTDTQYF. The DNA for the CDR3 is TGTGCCAGCCTCGCTTACGGGGAAAACACAGATACGCAGTATTTT.

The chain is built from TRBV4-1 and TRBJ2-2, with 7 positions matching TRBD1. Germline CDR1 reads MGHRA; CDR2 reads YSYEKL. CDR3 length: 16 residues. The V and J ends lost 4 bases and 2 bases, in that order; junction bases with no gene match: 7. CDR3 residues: CASSRHRDSNTGELFF. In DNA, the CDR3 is TGCGCCAGCAGCCGCCACCGGGACAGCAACACCGGGGAGCTGTTTTTT.

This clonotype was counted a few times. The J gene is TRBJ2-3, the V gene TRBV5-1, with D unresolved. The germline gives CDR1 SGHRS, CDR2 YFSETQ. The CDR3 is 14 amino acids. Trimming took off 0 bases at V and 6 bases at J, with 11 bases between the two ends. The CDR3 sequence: CASSLDKEMDTQYF. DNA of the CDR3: TGCGCCAGCAGCTTGGATAAGGAGATGGATACGCAGTATTTT.

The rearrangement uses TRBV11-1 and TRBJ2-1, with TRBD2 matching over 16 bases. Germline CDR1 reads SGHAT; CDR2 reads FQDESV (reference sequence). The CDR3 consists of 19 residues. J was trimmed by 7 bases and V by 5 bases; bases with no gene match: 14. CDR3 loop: CASSPSPRQGLAGGNEQFF. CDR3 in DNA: TGTGCCAGCAGCCCCAGCCCCCGCCAGGGACTAGCGGGAGGGAATGAGCAGTTCTTC.

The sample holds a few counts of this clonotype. Written as DNA, the CDR3 is TGTGCCATCAGTGCTCGGGAGGGACAAAACACTGAAGCTTTCTTT. This gives the protein CAISAREGQNTEAFF. The rearrangement joins TRBV10-3 to TRBJ1-1; D possibly corresponds to TRBD1 (6 bases). With 4 bases removed from V and 2 bases from J, the gap between germline ends came to 14 bases. Germline V gene lookup returns CDR1 ENHRY and CDR2 SYGVKD. The CDR3 sequence is 15 residues long.

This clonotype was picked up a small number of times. The CDR3 is CSAMTVVSQYNEQFF. The CDR3 DNA sequence: TGCAGCGCCATGACAGTCGTTTCCCAGTACAATGAGCAGTTCTTC. V and J are TRBV29-1 and TRBJ2-1; D possibly corresponds to TRBD1 (5 bases). In germline, CDR1 is SQVTM, CDR2 ANQGSEA. Trimming removed 7 bases from V and 4 bases from J, with 20 bases in between. This CDR3 has 15 residues.

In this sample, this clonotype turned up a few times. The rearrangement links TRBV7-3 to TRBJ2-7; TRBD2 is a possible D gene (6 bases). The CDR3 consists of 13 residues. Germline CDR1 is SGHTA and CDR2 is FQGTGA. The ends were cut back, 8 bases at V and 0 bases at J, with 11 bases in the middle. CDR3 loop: CASSAGTSYEQYF. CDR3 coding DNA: TGTGCCAGCTCAGCGGGCACCTCCTACGAGCAGTACTTC.

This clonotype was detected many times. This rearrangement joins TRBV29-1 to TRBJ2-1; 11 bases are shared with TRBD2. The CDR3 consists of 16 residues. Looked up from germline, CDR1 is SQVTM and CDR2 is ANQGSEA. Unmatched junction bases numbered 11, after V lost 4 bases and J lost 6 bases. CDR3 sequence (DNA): TGCAGCGTTGGCTTTAGCGGGAGGGCACTTGGCAATGAGCAGTTCTTC. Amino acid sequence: CSVGFSGRALGNEQFF.

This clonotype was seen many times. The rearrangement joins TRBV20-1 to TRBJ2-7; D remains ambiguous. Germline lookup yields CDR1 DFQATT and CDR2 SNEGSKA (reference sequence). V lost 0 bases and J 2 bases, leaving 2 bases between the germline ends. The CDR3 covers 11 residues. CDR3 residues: CSARDTYEQYF. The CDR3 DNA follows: TGCAGTGCTAGAGACACCTACGAGCAGTACTTC.

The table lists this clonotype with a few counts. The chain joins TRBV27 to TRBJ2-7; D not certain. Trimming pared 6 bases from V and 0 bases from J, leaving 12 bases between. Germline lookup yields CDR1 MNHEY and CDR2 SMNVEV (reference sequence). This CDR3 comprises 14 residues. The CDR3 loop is CASSALGSSYEQYV. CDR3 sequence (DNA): TGTGCCAGCAGCGCCCTAGGAAGCTCCTACGAGCAGTACGTC.

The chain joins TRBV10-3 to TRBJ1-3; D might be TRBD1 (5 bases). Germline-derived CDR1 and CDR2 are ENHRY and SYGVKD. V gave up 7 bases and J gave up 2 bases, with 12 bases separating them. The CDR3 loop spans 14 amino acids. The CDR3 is CAIMYGGPGNTIYF. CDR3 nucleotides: TGTGCCATCATGTATGGGGGTCCTGGAAACACCATATATTTT.

Here the CDR3 reads CASSLRNRDNGNTIYF. The CDR3 nucleotides read TGTGCCAGCAGCTTAAGAAACAGGGATAATGGAAACACCATATATTTT. The V and J genes are TRBV7-9 and TRBJ1-3, with D possibly being TRBD1 (6 bases). This CDR3 has 16 amino acids. The V end was cut by 2 bases, the J end by 3 bases, with 14 bases between. Germline V lookup: CDR1 SEHNR, CDR2 FQNEAQ (reference sequence).

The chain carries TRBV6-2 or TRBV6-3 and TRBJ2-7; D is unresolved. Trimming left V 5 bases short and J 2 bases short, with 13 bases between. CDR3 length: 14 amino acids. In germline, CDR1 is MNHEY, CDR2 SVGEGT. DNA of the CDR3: TGTGCCAGCAGTATCGGCAACTTGGCCTACGAGCAGTACGTC. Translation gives CASSIGNLAYEQYV.

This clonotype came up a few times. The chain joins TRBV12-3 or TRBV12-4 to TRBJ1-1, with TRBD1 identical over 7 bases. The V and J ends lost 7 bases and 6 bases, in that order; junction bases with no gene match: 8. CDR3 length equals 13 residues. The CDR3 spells CASTRGGYAEAFF. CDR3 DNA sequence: TGTGCCAGCACCAGAGGGGGCTACGCTGAAGCTTTCTTT.

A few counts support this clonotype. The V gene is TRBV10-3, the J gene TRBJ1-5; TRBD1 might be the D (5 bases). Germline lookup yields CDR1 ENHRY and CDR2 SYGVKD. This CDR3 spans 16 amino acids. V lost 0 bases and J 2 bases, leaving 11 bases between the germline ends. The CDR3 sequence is CAISESPGTGNQPQHF. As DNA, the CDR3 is TGTGCCATCAGTGAGTCTCCGGGGACGGGCAATCAGCCCCAGCATTTT.

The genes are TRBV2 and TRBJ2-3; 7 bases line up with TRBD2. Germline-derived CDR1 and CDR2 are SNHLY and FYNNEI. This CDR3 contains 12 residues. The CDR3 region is CGSSGHTDTQYF. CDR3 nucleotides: TGTGGATCTAGCGGCCACACAGATACGCAGTATTTT. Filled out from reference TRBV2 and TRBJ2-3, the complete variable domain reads EPEVTQTPSHQVTQMGQEVILRCVPISNHLYFYWYRQILGQKVEFLVSFYNNEISEKSEIFDDQFSVERPDGSNFTLKIRSTKLEDSAMYFCGSSGHTDTQYFGPGTRLTVL.

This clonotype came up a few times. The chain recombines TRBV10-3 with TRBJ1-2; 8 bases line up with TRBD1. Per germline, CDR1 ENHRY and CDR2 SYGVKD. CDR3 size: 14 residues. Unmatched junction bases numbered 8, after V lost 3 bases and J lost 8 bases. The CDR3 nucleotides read TGTGCCATCAGTGAAGACAGGGGTCGATTCGGCTACACCTTC. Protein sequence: CAISEDRGRFGYTF.

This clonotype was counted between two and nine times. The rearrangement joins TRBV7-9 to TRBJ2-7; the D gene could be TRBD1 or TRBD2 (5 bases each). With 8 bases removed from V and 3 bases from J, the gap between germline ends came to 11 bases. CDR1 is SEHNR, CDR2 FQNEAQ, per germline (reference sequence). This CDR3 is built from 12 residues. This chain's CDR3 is CASEGLGYEQYF. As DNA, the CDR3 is TGTGCCAGCGAGGGGTTGGGCTACGAGCAGTACTTC.

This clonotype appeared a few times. In nucleotides, the CDR3 is TGTGCCAGCAGGAGACAGGCGAACGCGAACACCGGGGAGCTGTTTTTT. Residues: CASRRQANANTGELFF. The V call is TRBV12-3 or TRBV12-4, the J call TRBJ2-2; D perhaps matches TRBD1 (6 bases). V lost 6 bases and J 0 bases, leaving 14 bases between the germline ends. The length of the CDR3 is 16 residues.

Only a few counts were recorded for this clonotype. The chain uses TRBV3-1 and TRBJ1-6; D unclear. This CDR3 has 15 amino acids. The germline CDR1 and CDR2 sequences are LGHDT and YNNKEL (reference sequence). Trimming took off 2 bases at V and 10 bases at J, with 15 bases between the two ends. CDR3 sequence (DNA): TGTGCCAGCAGCCAAAAACCCCTGCGGGGATCACCCCTCCACTTT. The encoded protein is CASSQKPLRGSPLHF. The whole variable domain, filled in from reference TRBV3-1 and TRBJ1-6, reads DTAVSQTPKYLVTQMGNDKSIKCEQNLGHDTMYWYKQDSKKFLKIMFSYNNKELIINETVPNRFSPKSPDKAHLNLHINSLELGDSAVYFCASSQKPLRGSPLHFGNGTRLTVT.

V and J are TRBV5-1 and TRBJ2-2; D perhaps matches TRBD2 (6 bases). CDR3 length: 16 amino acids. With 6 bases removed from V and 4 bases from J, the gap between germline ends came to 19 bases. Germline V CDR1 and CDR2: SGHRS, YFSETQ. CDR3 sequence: CASTPGLAMPTGELFF. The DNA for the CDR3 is TGCGCCAGCACCCCCGGGCTAGCGATGCCCACCGGGGAGCTGTTTTTT.